The 22 T cell receptor beta chains listed next were all sequenced from one sample in a study of a mutant IDH1 vaccine in newly diagnosed glioma. These TCRs' antigens remain unknown. Repertoires were generated with immunoSEQ multiplex PCR, while TCRdb's copy carries only in-frame clones and drops some. The data hold 25,000 to 30,000 clones, with about four fifths observed a single time. Time point reported: week 23, last vaccination. Doses of 300 ug of mutant IDH1 20-mer peptide were given with topical imiquimod. The source material was PBMCs, sampled from a glioma patient whose treatment included an IDH1 peptide vaccine. The receptors stem from a woman in her twenties or thirties with glioma.

The chain couples TRBV19 to TRBJ1-1, with D maybe TRBD1 (6 bases). Germline V gene lookup returns CDR1 LNHDA and CDR2 SQIVND (reference sequence). The CDR3 is made up of 14 amino acids. Trimming left V 2 bases short and J 5 bases short, with 12 bases between. Here the CDR3 reads CASSISQGRTEAFF. The DNA of the CDR3 is TGTGCCAGTAGTATAAGTCAGGGGAGGACTGAAGCTTTCTTT.

Concerning this clone: This specimen includes other DNA sequences encoding the same CDR3. The genes are TRBV5-4 and TRBJ1-6, with D maybe TRBD1 (5 bases). Germline CDR1 SGHNT, CDR2 YYREEE (reference sequence). This CDR3 comprises 14 residues. The germline V and J ends were trimmed by 5 bases and 7 bases, with 13 bases remaining between them. The CDR3 protein is CASSLGGVNSPLHF. Written as DNA, the CDR3 is TGTGCCAGCAGTCTGGGGGGGGTCAATTCACCCCTCCACTTT.

The V call is TRBV7-2, the J call TRBJ2-7; 9 positions match TRBD2. Germline loops: CDR1 SGHTA, CDR2 FQGNSA. This CDR3 spans 15 amino acids. After removal of 1 base from V and 2 bases from J, the junction contained 3 bases not matched to a gene. The CDR3 loop reads CASSLVGGGAYEQYF. CDR3 nucleotides: TGTGCCAGCAGCTTAGTAGGCGGGGGGGCCTACGAGCAGTACTTC.

A single count supports this clone. This chain uses TRBV29-1 with TRBJ1-6; 7 bases are shared with TRBD1. There are 13 residues in the CDR3. From germline, CDR1 is SQVTM and CDR2 ANQGSEA. With V trimmed by 4 bases and J by 16 bases, 13 bases remained unmatched. This CDR3 is CSVGTGSGGSLHF. The CDR3 DNA reads TGCAGCGTTGGGACAGGCTCGGGCGGTAGTCTCCACTTT.

The table lists this clone with a count of one. Within the sample, other DNA sequences also encode this same CDR3. The V call is TRBV5-1, the J call TRBJ1-2, with no clear D. This CDR3 comprises 13 residues. Germline loops: CDR1 SGHRS, CDR2 YFSETQ. V was clipped by 1 base and J by 6 bases, with 10 bases between them. CDR3 amino acids: CASSLSGFDGYTF. The DNA for the CDR3 is TGCGCCAGCAGCTTGTCAGGATTTGATGGCTACACCTTC.

This clone was recorded once. This chain joins TRBV7-9 and TRBJ1-2; no reliable D call. Germline V gives CDR1 SEHNR, CDR2 FQNEAQ (reference sequence). The CDR3 has 11 amino acids. Trimming left V 8 bases short and J 7 bases short, with 11 bases between. The DNA of the CDR3 is TGTGCCAGCTCTCCATCATCTGGCTACACCTTC. It translates to CASSPSSGYTF. Full variable domain (remainder filled in from reference TRBV7-9 and TRBJ1-2): DTGVSQNPRHKITKRGQNVTFRCDPISEHNRLYWYRQTLGQGPEFLTYFQNEAQLEKSRLLSDRFSAERPKGSFSTLEIQRTEQGDSAMYLCASSPSSGYTFGSGTRLTVV.

The chain combines TRBV2 with TRBJ1-5; D gene uncertain. This CDR3 has 12 amino acids. V was cut by 1 base and J by 7 bases, with 5 bases left in between. Per germline, CDR1 SNHLY and CDR2 FYNNEI. The CDR3 sequence is CASSEVGQPQHF. As DNA, the CDR3 is TGTGCCAGCAGTGAAGTGGGACAGCCCCAGCATTTT.

CDR3 DNA: TGTGCCAGCAGCGAAGCAGGGACCCAGTACTTC. Amino acid sequence: CASSEAGTQYF. J is TRBJ2-5 and V is TRBV6-5, with D unclear. Germline CDR1 is MNHEY and CDR2 is SVGAGI. There are 11 residues in the CDR3. Trimming removed 6 bases from V and 7 bases from J, with 9 bases in between.

The rearrangement uses TRBV30 and TRBJ1-2, with D possibly being TRBD1 (6 bases). The CDR3 totals 12 residues. In germline, CDR1 is GTSNPN, CDR2 SVGIG (reference sequence). V lost 5 bases and J 6 bases, leaving 13 bases between the germline ends. CDR3 amino acids: CAWGGQTDGYTF. The CDR3 coding sequence is TGTGCCTGGGGGGGACAAACCGATGGCTACACCTTC.

The chain combines TRBV10-2 with TRBJ1-1; D gene uncertain. The CDR3 length is 14 residues. V lost 3 bases, J lost 1 base, and 9 bases lay in between. Germline CDR1 WSHSY, CDR2 SAAADI. CDR3 nucleotide sequence: TGCGCCAGCAGTGAAGTAGGTTCGAACACTGAAGCTTTCTTT. Translated: CASSEVGSNTEAFF.

V gene TRBV18 combines with J gene TRBJ2-3; D is unresolved. This CDR3 region has 16 residues. CDR1 is KGHSH, CDR2 LQKENI, per germline. The V and J ends lost 0 bases and 2 bases respectively, with 12 bases between them. CDR3 residues: CASSPPSAHPTDTQYF. The CDR3, as DNA: TGTGCCAGCTCACCACCCTCGGCACACCCCACAGATACGCAGTATTTT.

V is TRBV11-2 and J is TRBJ2-3; D could derive from TRBD1 or TRBD2 (5 bases each). The germline V gene has CDR1 SGHAT and CDR2 FQNNGV. The germline V and J ends were trimmed by 4 bases and 0 bases, with 14 bases remaining between them. CDR3 length: 16 residues. CDR3 DNA sequence: TGTGCCAGCAGCTCCGGAGGAAGGGGTAGCACAGATACGCAGTATTTT. It encodes CASSSGGRGSTDTQYF.

V usage is TRBV5-6 and J usage is TRBJ2-5; TRBD2 aligns across 7 bases. V dropped 2 bases and J dropped 3; count of bases not matched to a gene: 10. The CDR3 is 16 amino acids. CDR1 and CDR2 from the germline V gene are SGHDT and YYEEEE. The CDR3 reads CASSFLPSGVEETQYF. DNA of the CDR3: TGTGCCAGCAGCTTCCTTCCCAGCGGGGTAGAAGAGACCCAGTACTTC.

The genes are TRBV7-8 and TRBJ2-1, with D possibly TRBD2 on 6 matching bases. The CDR3 extends over 14 amino acids. Trimming pared 5 bases from V and 10 bases from J, leaving 18 bases between. CDR1 SGHVS and CDR2 FQNEAQ come from the germline V gene. Here the CDR3 DNA reads TGTGCCAGCAGCGGGCAAATAGGGGCGGGAGAGCAGTTCTTC. Its protein is CASSGQIGAGEQFF.

The rearrangement joins TRBV18 to TRBJ2-5; 8 bases align to TRBD2. The germline V gene has CDR1 KGHSH and CDR2 LQKENI. V was clipped by 1 base and J by 2 bases; unmatched bases: 3. CDR3 length equals 15 residues. The CDR3 bases are TGTGCCAGCTCACCACTGGCGGGGGGACAAGAGACCCAGTACTTC. It encodes CASSPLAGGQETQYF.

The chain links TRBV29-1 to TRBJ2-3; D might be TRBD1 or TRBD2, each matching 5 bases. Trimming removed 1 base from V and 6 bases from J, with 17 bases in between. The CDR3 runs to 15 residues. In germline, CDR1 is SQVTM, CDR2 ANQGSEA. CDR3 bases: TGCAGCGTTGAAGGCCGGGACCCCGATATGGATACGCAGTATTTT. Residues: CSVEGRDPDMDTQYF.

The V call is TRBV7-8, the J call TRBJ1-2, with D tentatively TRBD1 (5 bases). Trimming cost V 0 bases and J 7 bases, with 6 bases left between them. The CDR3 spans 12 residues. Germline CDR1 is SGHVS and CDR2 is FQNEAQ. CDR3 sequence: CASSLATAGYTF. The CDR3 nucleotides read TGTGCCAGCAGCTTAGCGACAGCTGGCTACACCTTC. The full variable domain, completed using reference TRBV7-8 and TRBJ1-2, is GAGVSQSPRYKVAKRGQDVALRCDPISGHVSLFWYQQALGQGPEFLTYFQNEAQLDKSGLPSDRFFAERPEGSVSTLKIQRTQQEDSAVYLCASSLATAGYTFGSGTRLTVV.

The gene calls are TRBV29-1 and TRBJ2-7, with a possible D match to TRBD1 (6 bases). The CDR3 extends over 14 amino acids. With 4 bases removed from V and 5 bases from J, the gap between germline ends came to 18 bases. Germline V CDR1 and CDR2: SQVTM, ANQGSEA. CDR3 amino acids: CSVGGTGLGHEQYF. Written as DNA, the CDR3 is TGCAGCGTTGGGGGCACAGGGTTGGGCCACGAGCAGTACTTC.

The chain combines TRBV5-6 with TRBJ1-1, with a possible D match to TRBD1 (6 bases). Germline lookup yields CDR1 SGHDT and CDR2 YYEEEE. This CDR3 contains 15 residues. Between the trimmed V and J ends, which lost 0 bases and 1 base, there was a span of 10 bases. CDR3 in DNA: TGTGCCAGCAGCTTGGGGGGGCGGACGAACACTGAAGCTTTCTTT. Protein product: CASSLGGRTNTEAFF. Variable domain in full (rest from reference TRBV5-6 and TRBJ1-1): DAGVTQSPTHLIKTRGQQVTLRCSPKSGHDTVSWYQQALGQGPQFIFQYYEEEERQRGNFPDRFSGHQFPNYSSELNVNALLLGDSALYLCASSLGGRTNTEAFFGQGTRLTVV.

This chain connects TRBV29-1 to TRBJ2-1, with 8 bases identical to TRBD2. With V trimmed by 4 bases and J by 5 bases, 7 bases remained unmatched. The CDR3 covers 14 residues. Germline loops: CDR1 SQVTM, CDR2 ANQGSEA. CDR3 nucleotide sequence: TGCAGCGTTGCGCGGGGGGTCTCGAACAATGAGCAGTTCTTC. Translation: CSVARGVSNNEQFF.

The gene calls are TRBV5-1 and TRBJ1-5, with D perhaps matching TRBD1 (5 bases). The germline V gene has CDR1 SGHRS and CDR2 YFSETQ. CDR3 length equals 14 residues. Trimming removed 4 bases at V and 2 bases at J, with 10 bases between. This chain's CDR3 is CASSLGEGNQPQHF. The CDR3 nucleotides read TGCGCCAGCAGCCTAGGGGAGGGCAATCAGCCCCAGCATTTT.

The chain is built from TRBV1 and TRBJ2-2; the table's D call, TRBD2, was not checked against the DNA. TRBV1 constitutes a pseudogene. This CDR3 contains 19 residues. The CDR3 nucleotides are TGCACCAGCAGCCAAGAACCTAGCGGGGGGGCATCGGGTACCGGGGAGCTGTTTTTT. It yields the protein CTSSQEPSGGASGTGELFF.